Shown below are 23 T cell receptor beta chains from a single sample sequenced in a study of T cells after yellow fever vaccination. Each CDR3 protein gets one entry after TCRdb re-called the 5' RACE reads with MiXCR. Of some 200,000 distinct CDR3 sequences detected, approximately 10% appear once; the ten largest clones hold 30% to 45%. The sample was CD8+ T cells sorted from PBMCs, taken 15 days after the yellow fever booster vaccination. The receptor source for this set is a man younger than 30 who received the YFV17D yellow fever vaccine.

This clonotype was counted only a few times. The chain combines TRBV7-3 with TRBJ2-3; 14 nucleotides align to TRBD2. Germline lookup yields CDR1 SGHTA and CDR2 FQGTGA. The CDR3 is made up of 17 amino acids. Losses at the gene ends were 5 bases for V and 0 bases for J; bases not matched to a gene: 4. The CDR3 here is CASSTGLAGGSTDTQYF. As DNA, the CDR3 is TGTGCCAGCAGCACCGGACTAGCGGGGGGCAGCACAGATACGCAGTATTTT. Looking up the rest from reference TRBV7-3 and TRBJ2-3 gives the full variable domain: GAGVSQTPSNKVTEKGKYVELRCDPISGHTALYWYRQSLGQGPEFLIYFQGTGAADDSGLPNDRFFAVRPEGSVSTLKIQRTERGDSAVYLCASSTGLAGGSTDTQYFGPGTRLTVL.

This clonotype was seen repeatedly, ten times or more. V is TRBV29-1 and J is TRBJ2-1; TRBD2 matches 9 bases. The CDR3 is made up of 14 amino acids. Germline CDR1 reads SQVTM; CDR2 reads ANQGSEA. Trimming removed 1 base from V and 6 bases from J; junction bases left unmatched: 4. The CDR3 sequence: CSVEASGAFNEQFF. Written as DNA, the CDR3 is TGCAGCGTTGAAGCTAGCGGGGCCTTCAATGAGCAGTTCTTC.

This clonotype was recorded a few times. CDR3 DNA sequence: TGCGCCAGCAGCCAAGGTGTGGGGTTTTCCCGAGAGACCCAGTACTTC. It translates to CASSQGVGFSRETQYF. The chain carries TRBV4-1 and TRBJ2-5; no clear D gene. The ends were cut back, 1 base at V and 4 bases at J, with 16 bases in the middle. The CDR3 loop spans 16 amino acids. Germline-derived CDR1 and CDR2 are MGHRA and YSYEKL.

In its sample, this clonotype was seen a few times. This rearrangement joins TRBV20-1 to TRBJ2-5; perhaps TRBD1 as D (5 bases). Trimming took 6 bases from V and 0 from J, leaving 11 bases between them. This CDR3 contains 13 residues. The germline gives CDR1 DFQATT, CDR2 SNEGSKA (reference sequence). The CDR3 bases are TGCAGTGCCCTTCTACAGGACCAAGAGACCCAGTACTTC. Encoded protein: CSALLQDQETQYF.

This clonotype was seen more than once but under ten times. The chain has TRBV7-9 and TRBJ1-2, with 7 positions matching TRBD1. Trimming cost V 2 bases and J 6 bases; bases outside gene matches: 3. The germline gives CDR1 SEHNR, CDR2 FQNEAQ (reference sequence). This CDR3 is built from 13 residues. The CDR3 DNA sequence: TGTGCCAGCAGCTTAAACAGGGGCCATGGCTACACCTTC. This sequence encodes CASSLNRGHGYTF.

The chain uses TRBV9 and TRBJ2-3; the D call may be TRBD1 or TRBD2 (6 bases each). The CDR3 runs 18 residues. In germline, CDR1 is SGDLS, CDR2 YYNGEE. V was cut by 1 base and J by 3 bases, with 21 bases left in between. For the CDR3, the DNA is TGTGCCAGCAGCGTAAGGGGGGCCCCCAACCGAAGGACAGATACGCAGTATTTT. Its protein is CASSVRGAPNRRTDTQYF.

This clonotype appeared once. The chain is built from TRBV28 and TRBJ2-7; TRBD1 might be the D (5 bases). V was trimmed by 6 bases and J by 2 bases, leaving 14 bases between them. Looked up from germline, CDR1 is MDHEN and CDR2 is SYDVKM. CDR3 size: 14 residues. The CDR3 loop is CASRPKGSAYEQYV. The CDR3 nucleotides are TGTGCCAGCAGACCCAAGGGGTCTGCCTACGAGCAGTACGTC.

This clonotype was detected only a few times. The chain links TRBV6-1 to TRBJ1-2; a weak D match, TRBD1 (5 bases). Trimming took off 10 bases at V and 5 bases at J, with 14 bases between the two ends. The length of the CDR3 is 12 residues. Germline lookup yields CDR1 MNHNS and CDR2 SASEGT. For the CDR3, the DNA is TGTGCCATATCGACAGTCGGTTATGGCTACACCTTC. Protein: CAISTVGYGYTF.

This clonotype is medium-sized. This sequence joins TRBV7-6 and TRBJ2-1; D gene ambiguous. The V gene lost 0 bases and the J gene lost 2 bases, with 8 bases spanning the gap. The CDR3 sequence is 15 residues long. The germline V gene has CDR1 SGHVS and CDR2 FNYEAQ. The CDR3 is CASSLALVPYNEQFF. The CDR3 coding sequence is TGTGCCAGCAGCTTAGCGTTGGTTCCCTACAATGAGCAGTTCTTC.

This chain uses TRBV4-3 with TRBJ1-1, with D perhaps TRBD1 (5 bases). The CDR3 length is 19 residues. The germline V gene encodes CDR1 LGHNA and CDR2 YSLEER. V was trimmed by 2 bases and J by 3 bases, leaving 25 bases between them. CDR3 in amino acids: CASSQMSRGPELRDTEAFF. CDR3 nucleotides: TGCGCCAGCAGCCAAATGTCCCGGGGCCCCGAACTTCGGGACACTGAAGCTTTCTTT.

The chain employs TRBV9 and TRBJ2-1; D not resolved. Germline CDR1 is SGDLS and CDR2 is YYNGEE. This CDR3 is built from 13 residues. Trimming took 3 bases from V and 2 from J, leaving 6 bases between them. CDR3 region: CASSEVAYNEQFF. CDR3 nucleotide sequence: TGTGCCAGCAGCGAGGTGGCCTACAATGAGCAGTTCTTC.

A few counts support this clonotype. V usage is TRBV20-1 and J usage is TRBJ1-2; no definite D call. The CDR3 contains 12 residues. V shed 1 base and J shed 5 bases, with 8 bases lying between them. Germline CDR1 DFQATT, CDR2 SNEGSKA (reference sequence). This CDR3 is CSARVKEYGYTF. In DNA, the CDR3 is TGCAGTGCTAGAGTGAAGGAATATGGCTACACCTTC.

This clonotype appeared a few times. This chain joins TRBV6-2 or TRBV6-3 and TRBJ2-2; the D gene is possibly TRBD2 (6 bases). This CDR3 has 15 residues. Germline values: CDR1 MNHEY, CDR2 SVGEGT. V was pared by 1 base and J by 4 bases, with 10 bases between. CDR3 protein: CASSYLGLRTGELFF. In DNA, the CDR3 is TGTGCCAGCAGTTACTTGGGACTCCGCACCGGGGAGCTGTTTTTT.

The V call is TRBV20-1, the J call TRBJ2-2; either TRBD1 or TRBD2 may supply D (6 bases each). The length of the CDR3 is 14 residues. Trimming shortened V by 3 bases and J by 0 bases, and 8 bases separated the two germline ends. Germline V lookup: CDR1 DFQATT, CDR2 SNEGSKA (reference sequence). The CDR3 loop reads CSASGGPNTGELFF. CDR3 nucleotides: TGCAGTGCTAGCGGGGGCCCGAACACCGGGGAGCTGTTTTTT.

There are a few counts of this clonotype. V usage is TRBV7-2 and J usage is TRBJ1-2; D is possibly TRBD1 (5 bases). The V gene's germline CDR1 is SGHTA and CDR2 FQGNSA. Trimming removed 0 bases at V and 8 bases at J, with 10 bases between. This CDR3 has 13 amino acids. CDR3 sequence reads: CASSLAGEGGYTF. CDR3 in DNA: TGTGCCAGCAGCTTAGCGGGGGAAGGAGGCTACACCTTC.

This clonotype was counted at least ten times. The V call is TRBV11-2, the J call TRBJ2-3; 9 nucleotides agree with TRBD1. The CDR3 has 15 amino acids. Unmatched junction bases numbered 8, after V lost 8 bases and J lost 2 bases. Germline V gene lookup returns CDR1 SGHAT and CDR2 FQNNGV. CDR3 nucleotide sequence: TGTGCCAGCGGGGGAGGGACAGGGTACACAGATACGCAGTATTTT. Translated: CASGGGTGYTDTQYF.

This clonotype has just a few counts. This sequence joins TRBV20-1 and TRBJ1-6; D perhaps matches TRBD1 (5 bases). V lost 7 bases, J lost 10 bases, and 17 bases lay in between. Looked up from germline, CDR1 is DFQATT and CDR2 is SNEGSKA (reference sequence). The CDR3 spans 13 residues. This CDR3 reads CSGRVRMGSPLHF. The CDR3 nucleotides are TGCAGTGGCAGGGTTCGGATGGGGTCACCCCTCCACTTT.

Points on this clonotype: This may be a read error: a much more frequent sequence differs by one nucleotide. The chain combines TRBV4-3 with TRBJ2-7; D is undetermined. The CDR3 contains 13 residues. The germline gives CDR1 LGHNA, CDR2 YSLEER. CDR3 coding DNA: TGCGCCATCAGCCAGAGCTCGTTCAGCGAGCAGTACTTC. This encodes CAISQSSFSEQYF.

This clonotype appeared a few times. The J gene is TRBJ1-1, the V gene TRBV7-2; 10 positions agree with TRBD1. This CDR3 has 18 residues. The junction had 15 bases not matched to a gene; V was cut back by 3 bases and J by 5 bases. The germline gives CDR1 SGHTA, CDR2 FQGNSA. CDR3 coding DNA: TGTGCCAGCAGCTTTAGCCCGGGGACAGGGGAAATTCAAACTGAAGCTTTCTTT. Translating it yields CASSFSPGTGEIQTEAFF.

The V gene is TRBV4-3, the J gene TRBJ1-2; D is perhaps TRBD1 (5 bases). The CDR3 has 12 amino acids. Looked up from germline, CDR1 is LGHNA and CDR2 is YSLEER. The V end lost 3 bases, the J end lost 8 bases, and 10 bases lay between the germline ends. CDR3 nucleotides: TGCGCCAGCAGCCAGAGGGGCCGCGGCTACACCTTC. Translating gives CASSQRGRGYTF.

This clonotype has a handful of counts. The J gene is TRBJ1-3, the V gene TRBV6-5; no definite D call. Looked up from germline, CDR1 is MNHEY and CDR2 is SVGAGI. The CDR3 spans 15 residues. Trimming removed 2 bases at V and 0 bases at J, with 8 bases between. The CDR3 here is CASSYGGDSGNTIYF. CDR3 coding DNA: TGTGCCAGCAGTTACGGCGGGGACTCTGGAAACACCATATATTTT.

The chain combines TRBV4-1 with TRBJ2-5; no clear D. There are 17 residues in the CDR3. Trimming stripped 1 base from V and 4 bases from J, with 19 bases between. Germline-derived CDR1 and CDR2 are MGHRA and YSYEKL. The CDR3 bases are TGCGCCAGCAGCCAAGCCTTCTACGGCGGAGTGGGAGAGACCCAGTACTTC. Its protein product is CASSQAFYGGVGETQYF.

This sequence joins TRBV4-1 and TRBJ2-5; TRBD1 matches 7 bases. Germline V CDR1 and CDR2: MGHRA, YSYEKL. V was clipped by 5 bases and J by 3 bases; unmatched bases: 6. There are 14 residues in the CDR3. CDR3 bases: TGCGCCAGCAGCGCACAGGGGTTGGAAGAGACCCAGTACTTC. Protein product: CASSAQGLEETQYF.